The rows below give T cell receptor beta chains drawn from one sample of a study of blood T cell repertoires in COVID-19. Repertoires were generated with immunoSEQ multiplex PCR, while TCRdb's copy carries only in-frame clones and drops some. The table lists some 530,000 clones, about 88% of them singletons, with 6.5% to 8.5% in the top ten. The sample taken for sequencing was PBMCs or T cells enriched from blood (not recorded which). All receptors come from a woman in her fifties or sixties who had recovered from COVID-19. Each CDR3 is given with its conserved first and last residue. The D gene is left open where the match is weak. Expanded clones are given a class, and other clones once, few, many or no size at all.

>NA|NA|TRBV5-1|TRBJ2-2
CASSLNTGELFF
TGCGCCAGCAGCCTAAACACCGGGGAGCTGTTTTTT
>NA|NA|TRBV21-1|TRBJ1-5
CASSKPGNSNQPQHF
TGTGCCAGCAGCAAACCAGGGAATTCCAATCAGCCCCAGCATTTT
>NA|NA|TRBV6-1|TRBJ2-4
CASSAEGTGPIGTYNIQYF
TGTGCCAGCAGTGCAGAAGGCACAGGACCCATCGGGACATACAACATTCAGTACTTC
>NA|NA|TRBV28|TRBJ1-1
CASSHRQIMNTEAFF
TGTGCCAGCAGTCACAGACAGATCATGAACACTGAAGCTTTCTTT
>NA|NA|TRBV19|TRBJ1-3
CASSMNGRNTIYF
TGTGCCAGTAGTATGAACGGTCGAAACACCATATATTTT
>NA|NA|TRBV5-1|TRBJ2-1
CASSPQGDFSYNEQFF
TGCGCCAGCAGCCCGCAGGGGGACTTCTCCTACAATGAGCAGTTCTTC
>TRBD2|NA|TRBV11-3|TRBJ2-3
CASRPSGGAGTDTQYF
TGTGCCAGCAGGCCTAGCGGGGGGGCAGGCACAGATACGCAGTATTTT
>NA|NA|TRBV19|TRBJ1-2
CASTDPGSNWGYYGYTF
TGTGCCAGTACCGATCCTGGCTCAAATTGGGGCTACTATGGCTACACCTTC
>TRBD2|NA|TRBV11-2|TRBJ2-1
CASSLVTSGGQQFF
TGTGCCAGCAGCTTAGTTACTAGCGGGGGACAACAGTTCTTC
>NA|once|TRBV2|TRBJ1-6
CASMKGVSSYNSPLHF
TGTGCCAGCATGAAGGGGGTGAGCTCCTATAATTCACCCCTCCACTTT
>TRBD1|NA|TRBV24-1|TRBJ2-2
CATSPPQGEYTGELFF
TGTGCCACCAGTCCCCCACAGGGGGAATACACCGGGGAGCTGTTTTTT
>NA|NA|TRBV19|TRBJ2-7
CASSMGQSYEQYF
TGTGCCAGTAGTATGGGGCAATCCTACGAGCAGTACTTC
>NA|NA|TRBV4-2|TRBJ1-3
CASSQVSQGPPGNTIYF
TGTGCCAGCAGCCAAGTTTCACAGGGACCGCCTGGAAACACCATATATTTT
>NA|once|TRBV6-5|TRBJ1-5
CASSYSSGSGNQPQHF
TGTGCCAGCAGTTACTCGTCGGGTTCCGGCAATCAGCCCCAGCATTTT
>NA|NA|TRBV7-2|TRBJ2-7
CASSLGWQNEQYF
TGTGCCAGCAGCTTAGGTTGGCAGAACGAGCAGTACTTC
>NA|NA|TRBV10-3|TRBJ2-7
CAISARDITYEQYF
TGTGCCATCAGTGCCCGGGACATCACCTACGAGCAGTACTTC
>TRBD2|many|TRBV6-1|TRBJ2-5
CASSEPRGGRLETQYF
TGTGCCAGCAGTGAACCCCGCGGGGGGAGGTTAGAGACCCAGTACTTC
>NA|NA|TRBV2|TRBJ2-2
CASRGDSGWELFF
TGTGCCAGCAGGGGGGACTCCGGATGGGAGCTGTTTTTT
>NA|once|TRBV7-2|TRBJ2-5
CASSHRVGPDETQYF
TGTGCCAGCAGCCATAGGGTGGGGCCAGATGAGACCCAGTACTTC
>NA|NA|TRBV18|TRBJ2-3
CASSPLSGGDTQYF
TGTGCCAGCTCACCACTAAGCGGCGGAGATACGCAGTATTTT
>TRBD1|few|TRBV5-1|TRBJ1-2
CASSSKDRAGDGYTF
TGCGCCAGCAGTTCTAAGGACAGGGCCGGTGATGGCTACACCTTC
>NA|NA|TRBV10-3|TRBJ2-2
CAISESSGGELFF
TGTGCCATCAGTGAGTCTAGCGGCGGGGAGCTGTTTTTT
>NA|NA|TRBV15|TRBJ1-6
CATRPQGMSSYNSPLHF
TGTGCCACCAGACCTCAGGGAATGAGCTCCTATAATTCACCCCTCCACTTT
>NA|NA|TRBV5-1|TRBJ2-2
CASSPVGGGHTGELFF
TGCGCCAGCAGCCCCGTTGGGGGGGGCCATACCGGGGAGCTGTTTTTT
>NA|NA|TRBV7-7|TRBJ2-5
CASTTFEARREETQYF
TGTGCTAGCACCACATTCGAGGCCCGGAGGGAGGAGACCCAGTACTTC
>NA|NA|TRBV28|TRBJ1-5
CASSKWEYSNQPQHF
TGTGCCAGCAGCAAATGGGAGTATAGCAATCAGCCCCAGCATTTT
>TRBD1|NA|TRBV19|TRBJ2-7
CASSIAGTESYEQYF
TGTGCCAGTAGTATAGCCGGGACAGAGTCCTACGAGCAGTACTTC
>TRBD1|NA|TRBV6-1|TRBJ1-4
CASSERDRGRGKLFF
TGTGCCAGCAGTGAGCGGGACAGGGGGCGCGGAAAACTGTTTTTT
>NA|NA|TRBV10-2|TRBJ1-1
CATRGGAKNTEAFF
TGCGCCACCAGGGGAGGGGCGAAGAACACTGAAGCTTTCTTT
>NA|NA|TRBV10-2|TRBJ2-4
CASSERGGAKNIQYF
TGCGCCAGCAGTGAGAGGGGGGGGGCCAAAAACATTCAGTACTTC
>TRBD1|once|TRBV28|TRBJ2-1
CASSFSDRWLQFF
TGTGCCAGCAGTTTCTCGGACAGGTGGTTGCAGTTCTTC
>TRBD1|NA|TRBV5-1|TRBJ1-4
CASSLMGQNEKLFF
TGCGCCAGCAGCTTGATGGGACAGAATGAAAAACTGTTTTTT
>TRBD2|NA|TRBV4-2|TRBJ2-1
CASSQDRTSYNEQFF
TGTGCCAGCAGCCAAGATAGGACTAGCTACAATGAGCAGTTCTTC
>NA|NA|TRBV7-8|TRBJ1-4
CASRGGDEKLFF
TGTGCCAGCAGGGGGGGTGATGAAAAACTGTTTTTT
>NA|NA|TRBV24-1|TRBJ1-4
CATSDSRFNGGSEKLFF
TGTGCCACCAGTGATTCCCGCTTCAACGGGGGGAGTGAAAAACTGTTTTTT
>TRBD1|few|TRBV27|TRBJ1-2
CASGTGNGYTF
TGTGCCAGCGGGACAGGGAATGGCTACACCTTC
>NA|NA|TRBV6-5|TRBJ1-2
CASSPPSGGYTF
TGTGCCAGCAGTCCCCCGAGCGGTGGCTACACCTTC
>TRBD2|NA|TRBV14|TRBJ2-1
CASSFLAGGLYNEQFF
TGTGCCAGCAGCTTCCTAGCGGGGGGCCTCTACAATGAGCAGTTCTTC
>NA|NA|TRBV7-9|TRBJ1-3
CAAGLMGDGNTIYF
TGTGCCGCGGGACTTATGGGGGACGGAAACACCATATATTTT
>TRBD1|NA|TRBV3-1/TRBV3-2|TRBJ2-7
CASSPWTGFYEQYF
TGTGCCAGCAGCCCCTGGACAGGCTTCTACGAGCAGTACTTC
>NA|NA|TRBV5-5|TRBJ2-3
CASSSEGTQYF
TGTGCCAGCAGCTCCGAGGGTACGCAGTATTTT
>NA|NA|TRBV20-1|TRBJ2-1
CSARDQAEQFF
TGCAGTGCTAGAGATCAAGCTGAGCAGTTCTTC
>TRBD1|NA|TRBV28|TRBJ1-2
CASSLTGEGYTF
TGTGCCAGCAGCTTGACAGGGGAAGGCTACACCTTC
>TRBD1|NA|TRBV28|TRBJ2-3
CASSGYRGPDTQYF
TGTGCCAGCAGTGGTTACAGGGGGCCCGATACGCAGTATTTT
>NA|NA|TRBV11-2|TRBJ1-5
CASSSTLDQPQHF
TGTGCCAGCAGCTCAACTTTAGATCAGCCCCAGCATTTT
>TRBD2|NA|TRBV2|TRBJ2-5
CASSALILADYETQYF
TGTGCCAGCAGTGCACTTATACTAGCGGATTACGAGACCCAGTACTTC
>NA|NA|TRBV18|TRBJ2-3
CASSPIGEDTQYF
TGTGCCAGCTCACCAATAGGGGAAGATACGCAGTATTTT
>NA|NA|TRBV7-8|TRBJ1-6
CASSASSDSDHF
TGTGCCAGCAGCGCTTCGTCTGACTCTGACCACTTT
>TRBD1|NA|TRBV24-1|TRBJ2-2
CATSDFGQGDTGELFF
TGTGCCACCAGTGATTTTGGACAGGGAGACACCGGGGAGCTGTTTTTT
>NA|NA|TRBV6-5|TRBJ1-6
CASSYSALNSPLHF
TGTGCCAGCAGTTACTCGGCCCTGAATTCACCCCTCCACTTT